This entry describes one T cell receptor (beta chain). Antigen specificity is unknown. The entry originates in a study of shared clonotypes between healthy human individuals. Study results and limitations: Compared with memory subsets, naive subsets generally had larger estimated richness. Shared clonotypes across all four donors exceeded non-shared ones in generation probability. The genetic and exposure-history diversity represented was limited by few donors. Clonotypes that were shared across four donors made up roughly 5% of naive CD4 clonotypes.

Clones were read by immunoSEQ multiplex PCR, and TCRdb kept only the in-frame ones, dropping some. Altogether some 2.4 million clones are present, 93% being singletons, with the ten largest covering about 0.39%. The sequenced sample consisted of naive CD4+ T cells from PBMCs. Subset indicated: CD45RA+ positively selected. The TCR comes from a man between 18 and 29 years old in good health. Some clones in this sample may be carry-over from other donors' samples.

The CDR3 coding sequence is TGTGCACAGCGGGCCGCGAACTATGGCTACACCTTC. It specifies CAQRAANYGYTF. The gene calls are TRBV2 and TRBJ1-2; D unclear. This CDR3 spans 12 amino acids. Germline V CDR1 and CDR2: SNHLY, FYNNEI.